This TCR beta chain was sequenced for a study of metastatic and nonmetastatic thyroid tumors. This CDR3 contains 18 residues. Germline values: CDR1 MDHEN, CDR2 SYDVKM. Germline trimming cut 6 bases from V and 3 bases from J; bases unmatched to any gene: 15. There were no patients who had received any treatment before thyroid surgery. Per the study methods: A distant-metastasis classifier for papillary thyroid cancer was built using CDR3 differences across clinicopathological groups. With MiXCR, TCRdb reprocessed the PCR reads. The V and J calls here are based on TCRdb, not the publication. The sample holds 65,000 or so clones, more than 3.5% seen once.

This receptor was taken from a female donor with papillary thyroid cancer or a benign thyroid nodule (not recorded which). Some clones in this sample may be carry-over from other donors' samples. Sequenced material: blood. The chain has TRBV28 and TRBJ1-5, with TRBD1 matching 9 bases. CDR3 DNA: TGTGCCAGCAGCAACAGGGGGCTCATAGGATTGATCAATCAGCCCCAGCATTTT. Its translation: CASSNRGLIGLINQPQHF.